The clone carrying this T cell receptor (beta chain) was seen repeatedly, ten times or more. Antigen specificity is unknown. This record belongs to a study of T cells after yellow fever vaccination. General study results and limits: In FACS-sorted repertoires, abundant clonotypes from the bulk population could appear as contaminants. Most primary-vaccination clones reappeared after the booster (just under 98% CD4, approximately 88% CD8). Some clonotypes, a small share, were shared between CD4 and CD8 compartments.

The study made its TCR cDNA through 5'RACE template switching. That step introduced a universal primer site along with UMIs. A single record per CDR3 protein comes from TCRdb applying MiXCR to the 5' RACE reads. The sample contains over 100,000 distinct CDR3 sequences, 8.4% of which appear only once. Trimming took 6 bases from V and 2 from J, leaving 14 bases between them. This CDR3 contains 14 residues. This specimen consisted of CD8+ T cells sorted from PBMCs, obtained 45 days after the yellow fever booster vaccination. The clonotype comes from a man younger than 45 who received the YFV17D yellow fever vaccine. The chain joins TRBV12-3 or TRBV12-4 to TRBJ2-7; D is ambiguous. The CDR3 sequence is CASRPEFVPYEQYF. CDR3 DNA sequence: TGTGCCAGCAGGCCTGAATTTGTACCCTACGAGCAGTACTTC.